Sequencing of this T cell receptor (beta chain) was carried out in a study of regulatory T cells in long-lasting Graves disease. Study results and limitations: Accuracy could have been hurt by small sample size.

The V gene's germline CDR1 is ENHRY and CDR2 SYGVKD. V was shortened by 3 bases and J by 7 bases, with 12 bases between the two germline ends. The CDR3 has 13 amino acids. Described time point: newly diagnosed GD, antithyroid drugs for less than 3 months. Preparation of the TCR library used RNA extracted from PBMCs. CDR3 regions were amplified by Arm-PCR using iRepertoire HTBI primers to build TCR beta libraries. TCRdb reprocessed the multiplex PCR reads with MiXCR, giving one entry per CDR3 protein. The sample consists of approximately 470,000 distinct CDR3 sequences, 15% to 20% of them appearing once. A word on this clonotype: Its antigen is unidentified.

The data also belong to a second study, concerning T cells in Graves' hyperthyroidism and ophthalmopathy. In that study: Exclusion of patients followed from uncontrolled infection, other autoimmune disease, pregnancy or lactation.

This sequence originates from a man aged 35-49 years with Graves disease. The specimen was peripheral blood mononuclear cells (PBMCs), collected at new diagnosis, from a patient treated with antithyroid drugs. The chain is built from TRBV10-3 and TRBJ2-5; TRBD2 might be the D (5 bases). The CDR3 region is CAISEPGAATQYF. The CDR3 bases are TGTGCCATCAGTGAACCTGGAGCGGCGACCCAGTACTTC.